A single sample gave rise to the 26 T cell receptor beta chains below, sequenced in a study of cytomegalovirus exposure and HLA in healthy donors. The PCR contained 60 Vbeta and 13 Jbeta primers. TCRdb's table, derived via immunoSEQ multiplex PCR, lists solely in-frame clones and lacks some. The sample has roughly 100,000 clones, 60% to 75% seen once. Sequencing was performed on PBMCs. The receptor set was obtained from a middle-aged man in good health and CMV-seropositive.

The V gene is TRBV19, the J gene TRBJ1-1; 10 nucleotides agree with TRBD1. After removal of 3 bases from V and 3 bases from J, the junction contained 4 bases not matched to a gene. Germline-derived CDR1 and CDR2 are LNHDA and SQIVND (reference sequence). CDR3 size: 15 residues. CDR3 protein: CASSMGTGAYTEAFF. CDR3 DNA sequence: TGTGCCAGTAGTATGGGGACAGGGGCTTACACTGAAGCTTTCTTT.

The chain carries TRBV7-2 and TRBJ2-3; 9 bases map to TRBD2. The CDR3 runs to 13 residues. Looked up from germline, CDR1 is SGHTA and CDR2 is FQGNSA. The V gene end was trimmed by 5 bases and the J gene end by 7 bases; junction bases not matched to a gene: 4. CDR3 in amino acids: CASSPGLAYTQYF. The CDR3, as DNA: TGTGCCAGCAGCCCGGGACTAGCATATACGCAGTATTTT. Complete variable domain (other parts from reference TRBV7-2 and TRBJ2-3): GAGVSQSPSNKVTEKGKDVELRCDPISGHTALYWYRQSLGQGLEFLIYFQGNSAPDKSGLPSDRFSAERTGGSVSTLTIQRTQQEDSAVYLCASSPGLAYTQYFGPGTRLTVL.

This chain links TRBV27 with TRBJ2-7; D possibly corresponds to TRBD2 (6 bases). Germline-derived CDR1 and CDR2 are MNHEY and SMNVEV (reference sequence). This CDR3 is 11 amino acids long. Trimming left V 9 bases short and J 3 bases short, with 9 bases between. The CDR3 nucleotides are TGTGCCAGTAGCGGAAACTACGAGCAGTACTTC. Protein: CASSGNYEQYF.

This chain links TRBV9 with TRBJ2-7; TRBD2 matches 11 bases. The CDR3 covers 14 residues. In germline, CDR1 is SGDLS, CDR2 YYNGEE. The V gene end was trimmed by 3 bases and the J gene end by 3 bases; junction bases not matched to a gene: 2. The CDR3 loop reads CASSGTSGSYEQYF. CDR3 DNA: TGTGCCAGCAGCGGAACTAGCGGGAGCTACGAGCAGTACTTC.

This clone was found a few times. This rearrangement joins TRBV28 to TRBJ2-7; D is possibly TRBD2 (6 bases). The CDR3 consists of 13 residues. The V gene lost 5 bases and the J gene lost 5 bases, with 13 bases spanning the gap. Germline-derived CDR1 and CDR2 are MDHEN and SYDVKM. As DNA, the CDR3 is TGTGCCAGCAGTGGGACTCCCCGCCACGAGCAGTACTTC. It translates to CASSGTPRHEQYF.

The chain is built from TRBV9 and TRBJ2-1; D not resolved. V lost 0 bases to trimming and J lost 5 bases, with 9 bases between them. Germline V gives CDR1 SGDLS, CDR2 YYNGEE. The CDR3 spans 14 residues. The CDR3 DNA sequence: TGTGCCAGCAGCGTAGAGGCTGGAGACAATGAGCAGTTCTTC. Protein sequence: CASSVEAGDNEQFF.

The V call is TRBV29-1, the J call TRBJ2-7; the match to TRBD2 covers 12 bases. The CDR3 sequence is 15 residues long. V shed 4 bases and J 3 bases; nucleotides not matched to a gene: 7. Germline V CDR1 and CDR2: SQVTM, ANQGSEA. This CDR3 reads CSVGTWTSGDYEQYF. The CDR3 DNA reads TGCAGCGTTGGGACCTGGACTAGCGGGGACTACGAGCAGTACTTC.

DNA of the CDR3: TGTGCCAGCAGCCTGACTAGCGACTGCTCCTACGAGCAGTACGTC. The encoded protein is CASSLTSDCSYEQYV. This chain links TRBV7-3 with TRBJ2-7; 8 bases match TRBD2. Losses at the gene ends were 5 bases for V and 0 bases for J; bases not matched to a gene: 6. Per germline, CDR1 SGHTA and CDR2 FQGTGA. This CDR3 has 15 residues.

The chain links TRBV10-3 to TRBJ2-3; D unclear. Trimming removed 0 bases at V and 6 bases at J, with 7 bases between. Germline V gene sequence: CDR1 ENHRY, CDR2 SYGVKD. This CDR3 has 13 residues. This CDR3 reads CAISESAQDTQYF. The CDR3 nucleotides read TGTGCCATCAGTGAGTCGGCTCAGGATACGCAGTATTTT.

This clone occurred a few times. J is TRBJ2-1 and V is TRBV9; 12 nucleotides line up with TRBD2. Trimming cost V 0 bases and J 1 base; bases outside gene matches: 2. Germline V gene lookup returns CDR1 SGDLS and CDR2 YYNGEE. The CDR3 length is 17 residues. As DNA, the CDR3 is TGTGCCAGCAGCGTAGGACTAGCGGGAGAGTCCTACAATGAGCAGTTCTTC. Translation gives CASSVGLAGESYNEQFF.

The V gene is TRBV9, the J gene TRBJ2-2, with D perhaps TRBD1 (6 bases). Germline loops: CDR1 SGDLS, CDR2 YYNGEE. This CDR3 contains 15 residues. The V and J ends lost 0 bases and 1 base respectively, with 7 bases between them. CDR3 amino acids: CASSVEGVNTGELFF. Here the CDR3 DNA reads TGTGCCAGCAGCGTAGAGGGGGTGAACACCGGGGAGCTGTTTTTT.

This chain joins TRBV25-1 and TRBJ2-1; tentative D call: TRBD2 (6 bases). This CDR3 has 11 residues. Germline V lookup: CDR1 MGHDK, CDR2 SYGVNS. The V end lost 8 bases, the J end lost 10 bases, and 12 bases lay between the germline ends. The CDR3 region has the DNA TGTGCCAGCCGCAGGGCGGGGGAGCAGTTCTTC. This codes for CASRRAGEQFF.

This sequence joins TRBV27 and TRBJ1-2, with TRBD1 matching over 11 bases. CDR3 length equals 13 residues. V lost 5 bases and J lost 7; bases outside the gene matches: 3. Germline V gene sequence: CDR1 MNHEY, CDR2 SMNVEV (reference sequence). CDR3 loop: CASSKGQGGGYTF. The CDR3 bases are TGTGCCAGCAGTAAGGGACAGGGGGGTGGCTACACCTTC.

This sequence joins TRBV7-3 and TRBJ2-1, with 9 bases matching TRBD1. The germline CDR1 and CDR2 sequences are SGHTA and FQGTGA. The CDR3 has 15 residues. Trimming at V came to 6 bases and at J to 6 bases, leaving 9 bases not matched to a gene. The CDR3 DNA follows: TGTGCCAGCAGTCCAACAGGGGGCGCCTCCAATGAGCAGTTCTTC. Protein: CASSPTGGASNEQFF.

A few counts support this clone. CDR3 amino acids: CASISGGGAEQFF. DNA of the CDR3: TGTGCCAGCATCTCCGGAGGGGGCGCTGAGCAGTTCTTC. The chain carries TRBV5-4 and TRBJ2-1; perhaps TRBD1 as D (7 bases). V was trimmed by 6 bases and J by 9 bases, leaving 16 bases between them. In germline, CDR1 is SGHNT, CDR2 YYREEE (reference sequence). The CDR3 covers 13 residues.

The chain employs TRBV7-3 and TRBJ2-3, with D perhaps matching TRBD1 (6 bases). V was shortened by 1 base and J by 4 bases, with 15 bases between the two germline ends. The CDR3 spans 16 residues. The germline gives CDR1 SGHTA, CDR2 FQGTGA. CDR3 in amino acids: CASSLRVSAGADTQYF. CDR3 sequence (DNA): TGTGCCAGCAGCTTAAGGGTCAGCGCAGGGGCAGATACGCAGTATTTT.

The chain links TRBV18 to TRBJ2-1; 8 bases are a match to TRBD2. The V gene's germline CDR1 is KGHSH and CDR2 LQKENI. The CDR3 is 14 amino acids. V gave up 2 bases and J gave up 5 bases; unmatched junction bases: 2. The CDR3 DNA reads TGTGCCAGCTCACCAACTAGCGGTGACAATGAGCAGTTCTTC. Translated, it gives CASSPTSGDNEQFF.

Written as DNA, the CDR3 is TGTGCCAGCAGCTTAGAAAGTGCGCCACAAGAGACCCAGTACTTC. Amino acids: CASSLESAPQETQYF. The chain joins TRBV7-2 to TRBJ2-5, with D unclear. Trimming removed 1 base at V and 2 bases at J, with 11 bases between. The germline gives CDR1 SGHTA, CDR2 FQGNSA. This CDR3 has 15 residues.

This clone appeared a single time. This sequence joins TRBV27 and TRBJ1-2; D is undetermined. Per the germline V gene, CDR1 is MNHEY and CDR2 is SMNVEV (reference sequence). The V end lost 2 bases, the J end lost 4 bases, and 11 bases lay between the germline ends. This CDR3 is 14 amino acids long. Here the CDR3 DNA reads TGTGCCAGCAGTTTAGACGCCCGAGGCTATGGCTACACCTTC. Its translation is CASSLDARGYGYTF.

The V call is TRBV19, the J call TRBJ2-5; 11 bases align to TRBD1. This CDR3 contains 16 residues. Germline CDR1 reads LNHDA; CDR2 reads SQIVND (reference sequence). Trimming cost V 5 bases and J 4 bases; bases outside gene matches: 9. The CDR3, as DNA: TGTGCCAGTAGTCCACGGACAGGGGGCTCGACAGAGACCCAGTACTTC. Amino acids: CASSPRTGGSTETQYF.

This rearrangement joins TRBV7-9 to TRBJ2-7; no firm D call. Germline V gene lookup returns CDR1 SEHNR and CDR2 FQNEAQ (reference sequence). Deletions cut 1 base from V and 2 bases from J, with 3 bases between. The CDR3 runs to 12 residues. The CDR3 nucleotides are TGTGCCAGCAGCTTAGGTACCTACGAGCAGTACTTC. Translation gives CASSLGTYEQYF.

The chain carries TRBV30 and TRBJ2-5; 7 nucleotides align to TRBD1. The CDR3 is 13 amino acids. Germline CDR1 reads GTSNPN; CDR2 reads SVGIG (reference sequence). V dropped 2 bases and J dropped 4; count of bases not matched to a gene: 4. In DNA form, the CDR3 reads TGTGCCTGGAGTACAGGGGTTTTAGAGACCCAGTACTTC. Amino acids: CAWSTGVLETQYF.

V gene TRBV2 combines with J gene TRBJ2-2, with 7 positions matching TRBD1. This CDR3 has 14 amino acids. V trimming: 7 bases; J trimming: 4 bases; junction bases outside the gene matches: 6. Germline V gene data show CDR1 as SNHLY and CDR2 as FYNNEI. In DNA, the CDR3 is TGTGCCAGCAAGGACAGGATCGCCACCGGGGAGCTGTTTTTT. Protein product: CASKDRIATGELFF.

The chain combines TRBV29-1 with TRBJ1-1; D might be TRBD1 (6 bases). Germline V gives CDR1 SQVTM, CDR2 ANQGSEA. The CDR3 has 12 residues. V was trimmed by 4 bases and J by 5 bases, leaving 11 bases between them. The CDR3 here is CSVAGGGTEAFF. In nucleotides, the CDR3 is TGCAGCGTTGCTGGGGGCGGGACTGAAGCTTTCTTT.

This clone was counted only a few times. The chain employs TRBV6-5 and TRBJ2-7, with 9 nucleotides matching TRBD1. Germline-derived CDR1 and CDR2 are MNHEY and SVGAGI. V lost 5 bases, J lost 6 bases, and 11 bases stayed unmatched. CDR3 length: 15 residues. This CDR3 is CASSRKPGQGREQYF. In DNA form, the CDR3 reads TGTGCCAGCAGTCGAAAACCGGGACAGGGACGCGAGCAGTACTTC.

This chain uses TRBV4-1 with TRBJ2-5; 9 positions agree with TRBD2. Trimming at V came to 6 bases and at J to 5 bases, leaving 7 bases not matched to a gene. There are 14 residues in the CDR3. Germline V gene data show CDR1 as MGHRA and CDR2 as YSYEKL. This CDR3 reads CASRAGGPEETQYF. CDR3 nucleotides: TGCGCCAGCAGGGCGGGAGGGCCGGAGGAGACCCAGTACTTC.